The clone carrying this T cell receptor (beta chain) was found a few times. Antigen unknown. This sample was included in a study of T cells in Graves' hyperthyroidism and ophthalmopathy. With V trimmed by 6 bases and J by 3 bases, 20 bases remained unmatched. CDR1 is SQVTM and CDR2 is ANQGSEA in the germline V gene. The CDR3 totals 18 residues. Newly diagnosed hyperthyroidism patients aged 18 to 65 years had disease lasting under 2 months. Fresh peripheral blood, approximately 10 ml, yielded the PBMCs. General observations from the study: Model predictions of ophthalmopathy came a median around 7.1 months before onset.

Researchers amplified the TCR beta CDR3 regions from RNA transcripts. The HTBI set primed first-round TCR CDR3 RT-PCR. One entry per CDR3 protein, called by TCRdb with MiXCR from the multiplex PCR reads. The data contain about 260,000 distinct CDR3 sequences, 25% to 30% of them singletons. The sequence was obtained from a middle-aged man with Graves' hyperthyroidism that later progressed to Graves' ophthalmopathy. What was sequenced was blood. The chain carries TRBV29-1 and TRBJ2-7; 10 bases fit TRBD2. The CDR3 bases are TGCAGCGTAACCGATCCTAGCGGGAGTGACTACGAATTCTACGAGCAGTACTTC. Its protein is CSVTDPSGSDYEFYEQYF.